This T cell receptor beta chain was captured in a study of cytomegalovirus exposure and HLA in healthy donors. Study-level background: Genotyping of 400 or so donors showed that 80% to 85% belonged to the Caucasian-associated ancestry cluster. Study-wide points: Prior analysis indicated that the majority of TCR beta V segments exhibited productivity approximately 87% or approximately 30% of the time.

This PCR relied on a set of 60 Vbeta primers and 13 Jbeta primers. As originally analysed: The count from a later analysis was about 80 million unique TCR beta chains, about 10 million of them shared. Clones were read by immunoSEQ multiplex PCR, and TCRdb kept only the in-frame ones, dropping some. The V and J calls and clone size come from that table; D and trimming were worked out from the DNA. The sample lists 150,000 to 200,000 clones, 65% to 85% seen once, with about 1.4% in the top ten. The CDR3 has 14 residues. From germline, CDR1 is KGHSH and CDR2 LQKENI. V lost 4 bases and J lost 2, with 8 bases in between. For this clone: What it binds is unknown.

This clonotype was obtained from a girl aged 5-17 years in good health and CMV-seropositive. The rearrangement uses TRBV18 and TRBJ2-2, with D possibly matching TRBD2 (5 bases). The sequenced sample consisted of PBMCs. The CDR3 is CASSLDYNTGELFF. The CDR3 nucleotides are TGTGCCAGCTCACTCGACTATAACACCGGGGAGCTGTTTTTT.